The T cell receptor (beta chain) under discussion was sequenced for a study of blood T cells in healthy people across ages. The ends were cut back, 6 bases at V and 2 bases at J, with 16 bases in the middle. The length of the CDR3 is 14 residues. The germline V gene encodes CDR1 DFQATT and CDR2 SNEGSKA (reference sequence). With a J-beta primer mix and a sample-barcoded 5' primer, a second PCR ran about 7 to 12 cycles. Each CDR3 protein is one row after TCRdb ran MiXCR on the 5' RACE reads. The sample includes about 2 million distinct CDR3 sequences, around half of them seen just once. This chain joins TRBV20-1 and TRBJ1-2; TRBD1 is a possible D gene (5 bases). The sequencing sample was made of blood. The origin of this receptor is a woman between 35 and 50 years old in good health. The CDR3 sequence is CSAPPAWGNYGYTF. The DNA of the CDR3 is TGCAGTGCCCCCCCGGCCTGGGGCAACTATGGCTACACCTTC.